The next 20 T cell receptor beta chains were all read from a single sample in a study of T cell responses to AZD1222 COVID-19 vaccine. Some clones are missing from TCRdb's copy, which holds only in-frame ones; the method was immunoSEQ multiplex PCR. The table lists about 100,000 clones, roughly 86% of them singletons, with 3.5% to 4.5% in the top ten. The sequences come from peripheral blood, collected on day 0 of MenACWY control vaccination. Receptors originate from an adult in good health.

The rearrangement uses TRBV2 and TRBJ1-5; possibly TRBD1 for D (6 bases). Germline V CDR1 and CDR2: SNHLY, FYNNEI. V dropped 2 bases and J dropped 2 bases, with 13 bases sitting between them. The CDR3 has 16 residues. CDR3 DNA sequence: TGTGCCAGCAGTGAAATGGGGGGCTTTGGCAATCAGCCCCAGCATTTT. This codes for CASSEMGGFGNQPQHF. Full variable domain (missing parts from reference TRBV2 and TRBJ1-5): EPEVTQTPSHQVTQMGQEVILRCVPISNHLYFYWYRQILGQKVEFLVSFYNNEISEKSEIFDDQFSVERPDGSNFTLKIRSTKLEDSAMYFCASSEMGGFGNQPQHFGDGTRLSIL.

The genes are TRBV6-5 and TRBJ1-1; no definite D call. The ends were cut back, 6 bases at V and 4 bases at J, with 15 bases in the middle. This CDR3 comprises 14 residues. CDR1 is MNHEY, CDR2 SVGAGI, per germline. CDR3 in DNA: TGTGCCAGCAGGGGCGGTTGGGAAGGCACTGAAGCTTTCTTT. Its translation: CASRGGWEGTEAFF.

A single count supports this clone. The genes are TRBV6-2 or TRBV6-3 and TRBJ1-2; D is unclear. V was pared by 2 bases and J by 8 bases, with 15 bases between. Germline V lookup: CDR1 MNHEY, CDR2 SVGEGT. This CDR3 has 14 residues. CDR3 residues: CASSYGRASSGYTF. CDR3 coding DNA: TGTGCCAGCAGTTACGGACGGGCCTCAAGCGGCTACACCTTC.

The chain couples TRBV6-5 to TRBJ1-2; 9 bases are shared with TRBD1. Germline-derived CDR1 and CDR2 are MNHEY and SVGAGI. This CDR3 spans 14 amino acids. V shed 0 bases, J shed 8 bases, and the junction held 4 bases outside the gene matches. CDR3 amino acids: CASSYSTGQGGYTF. Here the CDR3 DNA reads TGTGCCAGCAGTTACTCGACCGGACAGGGGGGCTACACCTTC.

This sequence joins TRBV3-1 (or the pseudogene TRBV3-2) and TRBJ2-1; 8 nucleotides line up with TRBD2. Germline V gene data show CDR1 as LGHDT and CDR2 as YNNKEL (reference sequence). The CDR3 runs to 15 residues. V was clipped by 1 base and J by 9 bases; unmatched bases: 8. CDR3 amino acids: CASSQGSGGRSEQFF. The DNA for the CDR3 is TGTGCCAGCAGCCAAGGGTCGGGAGGGAGGAGTGAGCAGTTCTTC.

V usage is TRBV6-5 and J usage is TRBJ2-2; the D is unclear. With 0 bases removed from V and 3 bases from J, the gap between germline ends came to 2 bases. From germline, CDR1 is MNHEY and CDR2 SVGAGI. CDR3 length: 13 residues. The CDR3 loop is CASSYSHTGELFF. The CDR3 DNA is TGTGCCAGCAGTTACTCGCACACCGGGGAGCTGTTTTTT.

V gene TRBV6-2 or TRBV6-3 combines with J gene TRBJ2-7; 12 bases align to TRBD1. CDR1 and CDR2 from the germline V gene are MNHEY and SVGEGT. The CDR3 has 16 residues. V lost 6 bases and J lost 7; bases outside the gene matches: 13. CDR3 residues: CASSPLGTGGEIEQYF. CDR3 coding DNA: TGTGCCAGCAGCCCCCTAGGGACAGGGGGCGAGATTGAGCAGTACTTC.

V and J are TRBV6-2 or TRBV6-3 and TRBJ2-7; 7 bases map to TRBD1. This CDR3 has 16 amino acids. J gave up 1 base and V 2 bases, and 8 bases lay outside the gene matches. Germline loops: CDR1 MNHEY, CDR2 SVGEGT. The CDR3 sequence: CASSYGTARASYEQYF. For the CDR3, the DNA is TGTGCCAGCAGTTACGGGACAGCCCGGGCTTCCTACGAGCAGTACTTC.

The rearrangement joins TRBV9 to TRBJ2-4, with D perhaps matching TRBD2 (5 bases). This CDR3 has 15 amino acids. Germline assignment: CDR1 SGDLS and CDR2 YYNGEE. Trimming removed 4 bases at V and 8 bases at J, with 19 bases between. CDR3 nucleotide sequence: TGTGCCAGCAGCACCCCGGACGGGGAGACGGACATTCAGTACTTC. Encoded protein: CASSTPDGETDIQYF.

The rearrangement joins TRBV28 to TRBJ1-2; D possibly corresponds to TRBD1 (5 bases). V lost 4 bases and J lost 4, with 16 bases in between. The CDR3 totals 15 residues. Germline CDR1 and CDR2: MDHEN and SYDVKM. CDR3 protein: CASSSGGASLYGYTF. DNA for the CDR3: TGTGCCAGCAGTTCTGGAGGGGCAAGCCTCTATGGCTACACCTTC.

The chain has TRBV30 and TRBJ2-1, with 11 bases aligning to TRBD2. There are 15 residues in the CDR3. The germline gives CDR1 GTSNPN, CDR2 SVGIG (reference sequence). V was clipped by 3 bases and J by 6 bases; unmatched bases: 7. CDR3 loop: CAWSRGLAGPNEQFF. The CDR3 DNA is TGTGCCTGGAGCCGAGGACTAGCGGGTCCCAATGAGCAGTTCTTC. The whole variable domain, filled in from reference TRBV30 and TRBJ2-1, reads SQTIHQWPATLVQPVGSPLSLECTVEGTSNPNLYWYRQAAGRGLQLLFYSVGIGQISSEVPQNLSASRPQDRQFILSSKKLLLSDSGFYLCAWSRGLAGPNEQFFGPGTRLTVL.

The rearrangement uses TRBV11-2 and TRBJ2-5; 7 bases match TRBD1. V shed 1 base, J shed 0 bases, and the junction held 8 bases outside the gene matches. The CDR3 length is 17 residues. The germline gives CDR1 SGHAT, CDR2 FQNNGV. The CDR3: CASSLVGDRPYQETQYF. CDR3 DNA: TGTGCCAGCAGCTTAGTTGGGGACAGACCGTACCAAGAGACCCAGTACTTC.

This chain uses TRBV6-2 or TRBV6-3 with TRBJ1-5; a weak D match, TRBD1 (5 bases). CDR1 MNHEY and CDR2 SVGEGT come from the germline V gene. V lost 6 bases and J lost 8, with 11 bases in between. The CDR3 is 12 residues long. The CDR3 coding sequence is TGTGCCAGCAGCGAGGGGTTTAAGCCCCAGCATTTT. Protein: CASSEGFKPQHF.

The chain has TRBV19 and TRBJ1-1; the match to TRBD1 covers 7 bases. Unmatched junction bases numbered 16, after V lost 5 bases and J lost 7 bases. This CDR3 is built from 16 residues. Germline V gene data show CDR1 as LNHDA and CDR2 as SQIVND (reference sequence). The CDR3 is CASSPSGGGLLHEAFF. CDR3 in DNA: TGTGCCAGTAGTCCATCGGGAGGGGGCTTACTTCATGAAGCTTTCTTT.

The chain uses TRBV25-1 and TRBJ1-2; 11 bases map to TRBD1. The CDR3 spans 15 residues. Trimming cost V 4 bases and J 7 bases; bases outside gene matches: 8. CDR1 is MGHDK and CDR2 is SYGVNS in the germline V gene. CDR3 sequence reads: CASSGPGQGVRGYTF. In nucleotides, the CDR3 is TGTGCCAGCAGTGGACCGGGACAGGGGGTTCGTGGCTACACCTTC.

CDR3 amino acids: CASGLPPGGPTYNEQFF. DNA for the CDR3: TGTGCTAGTGGTTTGCCCCCAGGGGGCCCAACCTACAATGAGCAGTTCTTC. The V gene is TRBV12-5, the J gene TRBJ2-1; 8 bases fit TRBD1. This CDR3 is 17 amino acids long. CDR1 is LGHNT, CDR2 FRNRAP, per germline. Losses at the gene ends were 2 bases for V and 2 bases for J; bases not matched to a gene: 8.

In regard to this clone: This same CDR3 is encoded by further DNA sequences in the sample. The J gene is TRBJ1-2, the V gene TRBV10-3, with 7 bases identical to TRBD1. Germline assignment: CDR1 ENHRY and CDR2 SYGVKD. With V trimmed by 10 bases and J by 8 bases, 16 bases remained unmatched. The CDR3 runs to 14 residues. CDR3 region: CATTKGQGDRGYTF. In DNA form, the CDR3 reads TGTGCCACCACGAAGGGGCAGGGGGATCGGGGCTACACCTTC.

The chain employs TRBV5-1 and TRBJ2-2; D call uncertain. CDR1 is SGHRS, CDR2 YFSETQ, per germline. V lost 3 bases, J lost 5 bases, and 11 bases lay in between. The length of the CDR3 is 14 residues. CDR3 protein: CASSSGPTTGELFF. CDR3 nucleotide sequence: TGCGCCAGCAGCTCCGGCCCTACGACCGGGGAGCTGTTTTTT.

J is TRBJ2-1 and V is TRBV9; possible D gene TRBD2, 6 bases. V gave up 4 bases and J gave up 2 bases, with 7 bases separating them. This CDR3 contains 13 residues. The germline V gene encodes CDR1 SGDLS and CDR2 YYNGEE. The CDR3 loop is CASSPGAYNEQFF. The CDR3 nucleotides read TGTGCCAGCAGCCCGGGGGCCTACAATGAGCAGTTCTTC.

The chain is built from TRBV28 and TRBJ1-1, with D possibly matching TRBD1 (6 bases). Germline values: CDR1 MDHEN, CDR2 SYDVKM. The CDR3 has 13 amino acids. V was clipped by 1 base and J by 6 bases, with 9 bases between them. CDR3 sequence (DNA): TGTGCCAGCAGTTTATTGAGGGGGTCTGAAGCTTTCTTT. Translating it yields CASSLLRGSEAFF. Together with reference TRBV28 and TRBJ1-1, the CDR3 gives the full variable domain: DVKVTQSSRYLVKRTGEKVFLECVQDMDHENMFWYRQDPGLGLRLIYFSYDVKMKEKGDIPEGYSVSREKKERFSLILESASTNQTSMYLCASSLLRGSEAFFGQGTRLTVV.